The clone carrying this T cell receptor (beta chain) is a singleton in its sample. Trimming left V 4 bases short and J 5 bases short, with 14 bases between. This CDR3 spans 13 amino acids. Germline V gives CDR1 GTSNPN, CDR2 SVGIG (reference sequence). Libraries were prepared by immunoSEQ multiplex PCR; TCRdb keeps only in-frame clonotypes and omits some of them. The table shows 350,000 to 450,000 clones, with around 87% occurring only once. These data belong to a study of blood T cell repertoires in COVID-19. Turning to the study itself: Acute and convalescent COVID-19 samples came from the United States, Italy and Spain. T cells, B-cell-depleted T cells, or PBMCs supplied cDNA or gDNA.

The chain links TRBV30 to TRBJ1-1; D is ambiguous. The sequencing input was peripheral blood. The origin of this receptor is a human donor in a cohort sampled during active COVID-19. The CDR3 DNA reads TGTGCCTGGACGGCAGGTCGAGGGACTGAAGCTTTCTTT. Its protein product is CAWTAGRGTEAFF.